A selection of T cell receptor beta chains follows, all from one sample in a study of blood T cell repertoires in COVID-19. Method: immunoSEQ multiplex PCR; TCRdb's copy keeps in-frame clones and lacks some. The sample lists hundreds of thousands of clones, under 90% occurring once. The specimen was peripheral blood. All receptors derive from a human donor in a cohort sampled during active COVID-19. Both conserved end residues are trimmed from each CDR3. Expanded clones get a size class; other rows say once, few or many, or leave the size out.

CDR3aa: ASSQDNRVQETQY; abundance: .; j_gene: TRBJ2-5; v_gene: TRBV4-1
CDR3aa: ASSEASYTTYEQY; abundance: .; j_gene: TRBJ2-7; v_gene: TRBV2
CDR3aa: ASSGLDQNIQY; abundance: .; j_gene: TRBJ2-4; v_gene: TRBV19
CDR3aa: AISDTTSGGETQY; abundance: .; j_gene: TRBJ2-5; v_gene: TRBV10-3
CDR3aa: ASSPEGQWFTGELF; abundance: .; j_gene: TRBJ2-2; v_gene: TRBV4-3
CDR3aa: ASSTSTGGRYEQY; abundance: .; j_gene: TRBJ2-7; v_gene: TRBV19
CDR3aa: ASSHSGRSYNEQF; abundance: .; j_gene: TRBJ2-1; v_gene: TRBV5-1
CDR3aa: ASSEWGQGAQETQY; abundance: .; j_gene: TRBJ2-5; v_gene: TRBV25-1
CDR3aa: ASSLPGRGETQY; abundance: .; j_gene: TRBJ2-5; v_gene: TRBV2
CDR3aa: ASRPGLANTDTQY; abundance: .; j_gene: TRBJ2-3; v_gene: TRBV7-2
CDR3aa: ASSFDRGQYNEQF; abundance: .; j_gene: TRBJ2-1; v_gene: TRBV7-2
CDR3aa: ASSYRDSGTYEQY; abundance: .; j_gene: TRBJ2-7; v_gene: TRBV6-5
CDR3aa: ASSSKDRGWVRSTEQY; abundance: .; j_gene: TRBJ2-7; v_gene: TRBV5-1
CDR3aa: ARGEDPWGEQY; abundance: few; j_gene: TRBJ2-7; v_gene: TRBV5-4
CDR3aa: ASSLEAPGGANVLT; abundance: .; j_gene: TRBJ2-6; v_gene: TRBV5-1
CDR3aa: ASKGQHNQPQH; abundance: .; j_gene: TRBJ1-5; v_gene: TRBV10-2
CDR3aa: ASSQGTSGAGGYT; abundance: .; j_gene: TRBJ1-2; v_gene: TRBV4-3
CDR3aa: ASSYKNMDRSNIQY; abundance: once; j_gene: TRBJ2-4; v_gene: TRBV6-2/TRBV6-3
CDR3aa: ASSPAQGSGYT; abundance: .; j_gene: TRBJ1-2; v_gene: TRBV18
CDR3aa: ASSYASGGRDTEAF; abundance: .; j_gene: TRBJ1-1; v_gene: TRBV6-5
CDR3aa: ASSTSPGGSDEQY; abundance: .; j_gene: TRBJ2-7; v_gene: TRBV6-4
CDR3aa: AISELGGRGEQY; abundance: .; j_gene: TRBJ2-7; v_gene: TRBV10-3
CDR3aa: VSSIVGLNDGNTIY; abundance: .; j_gene: TRBJ1-3; v_gene: TRBV19
CDR3aa: ASSFLGPGTQY; abundance: .; j_gene: TRBJ2-3; v_gene: TRBV19
CDR3aa: ASRHRGDSYEQY; abundance: once; j_gene: TRBJ2-7; v_gene: TRBV4-1
CDR3aa: ASSVGPGGGVDTEAF; abundance: .; j_gene: TRBJ1-1; v_gene: TRBV9
CDR3aa: ASLDGGSYNEQF; abundance: .; j_gene: TRBJ2-1; v_gene: TRBV28
CDR3aa: ASSEAGLHRYNEQF; abundance: .; j_gene: TRBJ2-1; v_gene: TRBV14
CDR3aa: ASSSGQGKTQY; abundance: .; j_gene: TRBJ2-5; v_gene: TRBV27
CDR3aa: ASSPVAGANTGELF; abundance: once; j_gene: TRBJ2-2; v_gene: TRBV7-2
CDR3aa: ASSEEYGGHQPQH; abundance: .; j_gene: TRBJ1-5; v_gene: TRBV2
CDR3aa: ASSPGGGRVTEAF; abundance: .; j_gene: TRBJ1-1; v_gene: TRBV7-6
CDR3aa: ASGGVPETQY; abundance: .; j_gene: TRBJ2-5; v_gene: TRBV28
CDR3aa: ASSPGTGIGEAF; abundance: .; j_gene: TRBJ1-1; v_gene: TRBV19
CDR3aa: SAQLGREQY; abundance: .; j_gene: TRBJ2-7; v_gene: TRBV20-1
CDR3aa: ASSKPNRGGYEQY; abundance: .; j_gene: TRBJ2-7; v_gene: TRBV25-1
CDR3aa: ASRSERGGRNTEAF; abundance: .; j_gene: TRBJ1-1; v_gene: TRBV6-6
CDR3aa: ATSDRNRDKSYRTETQY; abundance: .; j_gene: TRBJ2-5; v_gene: TRBV24-1
CDR3aa: SVEGDRGRIVETQY; abundance: .; j_gene: TRBJ2-5; v_gene: TRBV29-1
CDR3aa: ASYSKRSERGHEQY; abundance: .; j_gene: TRBJ2-7; v_gene: TRBV28
CDR3aa: ATSARENYEQY; abundance: .; j_gene: TRBJ2-7; v_gene: TRBV24-1
CDR3aa: ASRSGGKGNEKLF; abundance: .; j_gene: TRBJ1-4; v_gene: TRBV6-5
CDR3aa: ASSLTDRGRPNEKLF; abundance: .; j_gene: TRBJ1-4; v_gene: TRBV5-1
CDR3aa: ASSLKSGGATEQF; abundance: .; j_gene: TRBJ2-1; v_gene: TRBV4-3
CDR3aa: ASYTANYGYT; abundance: .; j_gene: TRBJ1-2; v_gene: TRBV6-4
CDR3aa: ASSPTANRAPGANVLT; abundance: .; j_gene: TRBJ2-6; v_gene: TRBV25-1
CDR3aa: ASSQNRFYT; abundance: many; j_gene: TRBJ1-2; v_gene: TRBV7-2
CDR3aa: ASSLFEAGGQKQY; abundance: .; j_gene: TRBJ2-7; v_gene: TRBV7-9
CDR3aa: SASDVQTNEKLF; abundance: .; j_gene: TRBJ1-4; v_gene: TRBV20-1
CDR3aa: ASSQEPGGGEAF; abundance: .; j_gene: TRBJ1-1; v_gene: TRBV4-2
CDR3aa: ASSQDKGGGEQY; abundance: few; j_gene: TRBJ2-7; v_gene: TRBV4-3